The rows below give T cell receptor beta chains drawn from one sample of a study of blood T cell repertoires in COVID-19. Using immunoSEQ multiplex PCR, the repertoire was profiled, and TCRdb retains in-frame clones only, with some absent. Of approximately 170,000 clones in the sample, approximately 90% were seen once. Sequences were obtained from peripheral blood. The receptors stem from a man aged 45-60 years who had recovered from COVID-19. Both conserved end residues are part of each CDR3. The order of the fields is clone size, V gene, D gene, J gene, CDR3 protein, CDR3 DNA. The D gene is left open where the match is weak. A row's size may be missing; if present it is once, few, many or a size class.

>.|TRBV10-3|TRBD2|TRBJ2-3
CAMRGTSSSTDTQYF
TGTGCCATGAGAGGGACTAGCTCCAGCACAGATACGCAGTATTTT
>once|TRBV12-3/TRBV12-4|.|TRBJ1-1
CASTLTGNTEAFF
TGTGCCAGCACCTTGACAGGGAACACTGAAGCTTTCTTT
>.|TRBV28|TRBD1|TRBJ1-2
CASSFSSKGGRSGYTF
TGTGCCAGCAGTTTTAGTTCGAAAGGGGGCCGGTCTGGCTACACCTTC
>.|TRBV29-1|.|TRBJ1-5
CSVQGPEPQHF
TGCAGCGTTCAGGGGCCAGAGCCCCAGCATTTT
>.|TRBV6-5|.|TRBJ1-2
CASSYSEGYGYTF
TGTGCCAGCAGTTACTCGGAGGGCTATGGCTACACCTTC
>.|TRBV10-2|.|TRBJ2-3
CASSDRESGTDTQYF
TGCGCCAGCAGTGATCGTGAAAGCGGCACAGATACGCAGTATTTT
>.|TRBV4-3|TRBD1|TRBJ2-7
CASSHYRDRTYEQYF
TGCGCCAGCAGCCATTACCGGGACAGGACCTACGAGCAGTACTTC
>.|TRBV7-6|.|TRBJ2-6
CASSLSASSGANVLTF
TGTGCCAGCAGCTTAAGCGCCAGCTCTGGGGCCAACGTCCTGACTTTC
>.|TRBV28|.|TRBJ2-5
CASSLRGQETQYF
TGTGCCAGCAGTTTAAGAGGGCAAGAGACCCAGTACTTC
>once|TRBV29-1|TRBD1|TRBJ2-5
CSAGGSGETQYF
TGCAGCGCAGGGGGTTCAGGAGAGACCCAGTACTTC
>few|TRBV7-9|.|TRBJ1-6
CASSPADRSNSPLHF
TGTGCCAGCAGTCCAGCGGACAGATCGAATTCACCCCTCCACTTT
>.|TRBV4-3|.|TRBJ2-2
CASSQDAGANTGELFF
TGCGCCAGCAGCCAAGATGCGGGGGCAAACACCGGGGAGCTGTTTTTT
>.|TRBV7-2|.|TRBJ2-4
CASSLLPRSSAKNIQYF
TGTGCCAGCAGCTTACTTCCGCGGTCCTCAGCCAAAAACATTCAGTACTTC
>.|TRBV7-9|TRBD1|TRBJ2-4
CASSPRTGENIQYF
TGTGCCAGCAGCCCACGGACAGGGGAAAACATTCAGTACTTC
>.|TRBV10-2|TRBD2|TRBJ2-1
CASKIAGEYEQFF
TGCGCCAGCAAAATAGCGGGGGAGTATGAGCAGTTCTTC
>.|TRBV7-3|.|TRBJ2-2
CASSLRVPGELFF
TGTGCCAGCAGCTTACGGGTCCCCGGGGAGCTGTTTTTT
>.|TRBV9|TRBD2|TRBJ2-5
CASSVAPYKREGETQYF
TGTGCCAGCAGCGTAGCTCCGTACAAGCGGGAAGGAGAGACCCAGTACTTC
>.|TRBV7-2|.|TRBJ1-1
CASSSRPTVEAFF
TGTGCCAGCAGCTCCCGCCCCACAGTTGAAGCTTTCTTT
>.|TRBV7-9|TRBD2|TRBJ2-1
CASSLASSGGPRNEQFF
TGTGCCAGCAGCTTAGCCAGTAGCGGGGGGCCTCGCAATGAGCAGTTCTTC
>.|TRBV7-3|.|TRBJ2-3
CASSLSGGTDTQYF
TGTGCCAGCAGCTTATCGGGGGGCACAGATACGCAGTATTTT
>.|TRBV3-1/TRBV3-2|TRBD1|TRBJ1-5
CASSQDLGDRVGNQPQHF
TGTGCCAGCAGCCAAGATTTGGGGGACAGGGTCGGAAATCAGCCCCAGCATTTT
>.|TRBV3-1/TRBV3-2|.|TRBJ2-7
CASSQVWPPEQYF
TGTGCCAGCAGCCAAGTGTGGCCCCCCGAGCAGTACTTC
>.|TRBV27|TRBD1|TRBJ2-4
CASSALTGTILAKNIQYF
TGTGCCAGCAGTGCCTTGACAGGGACCATACTAGCCAAAAACATTCAGTACTTC
>.|TRBV28|.|TRBJ1-4
CASSSYTGGEKLFF
TGTGCCAGCAGTTCGTACACCGGGGGGGAAAAACTGTTTTTT
>.|TRBV4-1|.|TRBJ1-5
CASSQGQPNQPQHF
TGCGCCAGCAGCCAAGGACAGCCAAATCAGCCCCAGCATTTT
>once|TRBV4-3|.|TRBJ2-1
CASSQDLPQVGYNEQFF
TGCGCCAGCAGCCAAGATTTGCCCCAGGTCGGTTACAATGAGCAGTTCTTC
>.|TRBV19|TRBD1|TRBJ1-1
CASSPGQVNTEAFF
TGTGCCAGTAGTCCAGGACAGGTGAACACTGAAGCTTTCTTT
>.|TRBV7-2|.|TRBJ2-3
CASSPQVSTDTQYF
TGTGCCAGCAGCCCCCAGGTGAGCACAGATACGCAGTATTTT
>.|TRBV18|.|TRBJ1-2
CASSGLKDYGYTF
TGTGCCAGCTCGGGACTCAAGGACTATGGCTACACCTTC
>.|TRBV6-6|TRBD1|TRBJ1-2
CASSYANRGNNYGYTF
TGTGCCAGCAGTTACGCGAACAGGGGGAATAACTATGGCTACACCTTC
>.|TRBV25-1|.|TRBJ2-1
CASSEWKGNEQFF
TGTGCCAGCAGTGAATGGAAGGGGAATGAGCAGTTCTTC
>.|TRBV18|.|TRBJ2-5
CASSPIEVGTQYF
TGTGCCAGCTCACCAATCGAGGTCGGGACCCAGTACTTC
>.|TRBV2|TRBD1|TRBJ2-5
CASSLGQGAQETQYF
TGTGCCAGCAGCCTCGGACAGGGGGCACAGGAGACCCAGTACTTC
>.|TRBV5-6|.|TRBJ1-5
CASSSRHGFNQPQHF
TGTGCCAGCAGCTCCCGCCACGGGTTCAATCAGCCCCAGCATTTT
>few|TRBV27|.|TRBJ1-4
CASSLVGEKLFF
TGTGCCAGCAGTTTGGTGGGCGAAAAACTGTTTTTT
>.|TRBV4-3|TRBD2|TRBJ2-1
CASSQGTSGVNEQFF
TGCGCCAGCAGCCAAGGGACTAGCGGGGTCAATGAGCAGTTCTTC
>.|TRBV18|.|TRBJ2-2
CASSPVQTGELFF
TGTGCCAGCTCACCGGTTCAGACCGGGGAGCTGTTTTTT
>.|TRBV7-9|TRBD2|TRBJ2-7
CASSPLSGEPHF
TGTGCCAGCAGCCCCTTAAGCGGGGAGCCACACTTC
>.|TRBV6-6|TRBD1|TRBJ2-5
CASSNPGQSRTQYF
TGTGCCAGCAGCAACCCGGGACAGTCCAGGACCCAGTACTTC
>.|TRBV7-2|.|TRBJ2-1
CASSDRTGSRLADYNEQFF
TGTGCCAGCAGCGATAGGACAGGGTCACGGCTAGCGGACTACAATGAGCAGTTCTTC
>few|TRBV5-1|TRBD2|TRBJ2-1
CASSATSGGAREQFF
TGCGCCAGCAGCGCCACTAGCGGGGGGGCCCGGGAGCAGTTCTTC
>.|TRBV5-1|.|TRBJ1-1
CASSPYQGNAEAFF
TGCGCCAGCAGCCCCTATCAGGGAAACGCTGAAGCTTTCTTT
>.|TRBV28|.|TRBJ1-2
CASSLSRPGEGYTF
TGTGCCAGCAGTTTATCACGCCCAGGGGAAGGCTACACCTTC
>.|TRBV28|.|TRBJ1-1
CASSPTMGGGTEAFF
TGTGCCAGCAGTCCGACAATGGGGGGAGGAACTGAAGCTTTCTTT
>.|TRBV7-2|TRBD2|TRBJ2-2
CASSLTLLAGGNTGELFF
TGTGCCAGCAGCTTAACTCTTCTAGCGGGGGGGAACACCGGGGAGCTGTTTTTT
>.|TRBV7-9|TRBD2|TRBJ2-3
CASSFTSGSTDTQYF
TGTGCCAGCAGCTTTACTAGCGGGAGCACAGATACGCAGTATTTT
>.|TRBV7-3|TRBD1|TRBJ2-7
CASSRAGQGGSYEQYF
TGTGCCAGCAGCCGCGCCGGACAGGGAGGATCCTACGAGCAGTACTTC